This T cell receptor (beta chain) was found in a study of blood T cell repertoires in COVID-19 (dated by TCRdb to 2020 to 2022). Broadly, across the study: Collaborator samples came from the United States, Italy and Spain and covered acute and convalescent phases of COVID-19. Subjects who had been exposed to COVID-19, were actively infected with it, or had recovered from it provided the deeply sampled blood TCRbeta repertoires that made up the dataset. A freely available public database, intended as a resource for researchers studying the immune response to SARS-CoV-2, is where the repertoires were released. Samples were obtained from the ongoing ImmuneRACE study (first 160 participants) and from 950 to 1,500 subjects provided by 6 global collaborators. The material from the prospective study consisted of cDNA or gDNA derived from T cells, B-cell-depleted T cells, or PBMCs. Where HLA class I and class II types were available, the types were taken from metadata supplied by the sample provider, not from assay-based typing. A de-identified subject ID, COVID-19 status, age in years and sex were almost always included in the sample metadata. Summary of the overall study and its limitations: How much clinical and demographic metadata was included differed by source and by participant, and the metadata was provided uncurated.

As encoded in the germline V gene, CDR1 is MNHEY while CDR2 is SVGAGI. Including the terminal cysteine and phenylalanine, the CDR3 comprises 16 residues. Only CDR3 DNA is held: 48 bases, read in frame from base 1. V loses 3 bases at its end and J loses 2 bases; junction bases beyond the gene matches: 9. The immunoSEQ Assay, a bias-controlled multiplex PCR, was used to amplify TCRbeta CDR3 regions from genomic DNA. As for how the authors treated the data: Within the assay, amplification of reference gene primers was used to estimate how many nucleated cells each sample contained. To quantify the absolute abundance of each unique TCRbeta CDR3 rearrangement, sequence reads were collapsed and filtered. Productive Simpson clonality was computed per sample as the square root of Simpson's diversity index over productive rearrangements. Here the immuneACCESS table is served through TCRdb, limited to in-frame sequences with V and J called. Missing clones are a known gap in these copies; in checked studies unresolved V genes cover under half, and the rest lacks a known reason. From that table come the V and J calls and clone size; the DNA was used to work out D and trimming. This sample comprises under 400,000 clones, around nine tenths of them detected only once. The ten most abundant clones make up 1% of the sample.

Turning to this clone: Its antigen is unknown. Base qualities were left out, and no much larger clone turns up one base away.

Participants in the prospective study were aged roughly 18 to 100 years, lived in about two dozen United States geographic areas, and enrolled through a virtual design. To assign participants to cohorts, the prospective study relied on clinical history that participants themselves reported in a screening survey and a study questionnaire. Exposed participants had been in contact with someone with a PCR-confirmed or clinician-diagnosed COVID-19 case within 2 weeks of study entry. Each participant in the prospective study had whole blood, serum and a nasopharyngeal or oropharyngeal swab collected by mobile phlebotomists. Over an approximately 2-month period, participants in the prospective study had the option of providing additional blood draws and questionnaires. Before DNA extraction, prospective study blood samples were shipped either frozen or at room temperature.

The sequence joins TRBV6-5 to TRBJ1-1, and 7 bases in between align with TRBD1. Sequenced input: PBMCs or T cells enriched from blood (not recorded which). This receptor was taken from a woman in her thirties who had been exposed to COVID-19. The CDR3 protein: CASSYDPDRANTEAFF. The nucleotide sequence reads TGTGCCAGCAGTTATGACCCCGACAGGGCTAACACTGAAGCTTTCTTT.